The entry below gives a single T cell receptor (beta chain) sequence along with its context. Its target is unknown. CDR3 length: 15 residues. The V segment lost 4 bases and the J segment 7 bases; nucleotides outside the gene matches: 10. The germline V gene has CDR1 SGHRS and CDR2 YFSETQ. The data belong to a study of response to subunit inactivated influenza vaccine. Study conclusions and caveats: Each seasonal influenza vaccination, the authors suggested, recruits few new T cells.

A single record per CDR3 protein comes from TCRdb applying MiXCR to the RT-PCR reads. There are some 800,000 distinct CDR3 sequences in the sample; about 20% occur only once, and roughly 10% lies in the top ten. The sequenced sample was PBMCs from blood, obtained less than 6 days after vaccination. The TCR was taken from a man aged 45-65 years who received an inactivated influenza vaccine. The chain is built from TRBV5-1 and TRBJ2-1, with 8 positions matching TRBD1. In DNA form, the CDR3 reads TGCGCCAGCAGCCCCTGGACAGGGTCGGGGAATGAGCAGTTCTTC. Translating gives CASSPWTGSGNEQFF.